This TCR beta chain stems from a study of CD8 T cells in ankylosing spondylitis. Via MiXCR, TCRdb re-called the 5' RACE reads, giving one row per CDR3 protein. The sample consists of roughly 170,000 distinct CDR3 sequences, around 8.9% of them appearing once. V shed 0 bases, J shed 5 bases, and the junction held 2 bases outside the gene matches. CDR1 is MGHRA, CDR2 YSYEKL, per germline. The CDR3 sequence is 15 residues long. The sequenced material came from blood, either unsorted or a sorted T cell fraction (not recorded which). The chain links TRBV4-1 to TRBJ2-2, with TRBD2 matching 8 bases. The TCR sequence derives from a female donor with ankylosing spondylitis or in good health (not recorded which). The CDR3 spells CASSQESGRTGELFF. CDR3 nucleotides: TGCGCCAGCAGCCAAGAAAGCGGGAGAACCGGGGAGCTGTTTTTT.